One and the same sample provided the 6 T cell receptor beta chains below, sequenced in a study of cytomegalovirus exposure and HLA in healthy donors. PCR involved 60 Vbeta and 13 Jbeta primers. Assay: immunoSEQ multiplex PCR; the TCRdb copy retains only in-frame clones and omits some. This table holds 200,000 to 250,000 clones, approximately 90% found once. The sequenced sample was PBMCs. The receptor set was obtained from a woman under 30 in good health and CMV-seronegative.

The rearrangement joins TRBV5-1 to TRBJ2-5, with 11 bases lining up with TRBD2. The germline gives CDR1 SGHRS, CDR2 YFSETQ. J gave up 3 bases and V 0 bases, and 4 bases lay outside the gene matches. The CDR3 is 16 amino acids. The CDR3 loop reads CASSLAGTSGEETQYF. The DNA of the CDR3 is TGCGCCAGCAGCTTGGCCGGGACTAGCGGAGAAGAGACCCAGTACTTC.

V is TRBV7-8 and J is TRBJ1-5, with D possibly TRBD1 on 6 matching bases. CDR3 length: 17 residues. Germline V gene lookup returns CDR1 SGHVS and CDR2 FQNEAQ. V lost 3 bases, J lost 2 bases, and 17 bases lay in between. CDR3 sequence reads: CASSFSQGRRGNQPQHF. CDR3 nucleotides: TGTGCCAGCAGCTTCTCCCAGGGGCGGAGAGGCAATCAGCCCCAGCATTTT.

J is TRBJ2-5 and V is TRBV30, with D tentatively TRBD2 (6 bases). This CDR3 has 15 amino acids. CDR1 GTSNPN and CDR2 SVGIG come from the germline V gene (reference sequence). V was shortened by 5 bases and J by 4 bases, with 20 bases between the two germline ends. CDR3 loop: CAWGLTSQAGETQYF. The CDR3 DNA follows: TGTGCCTGGGGCCTGACTAGTCAAGCCGGAGAGACCCAGTACTTC.

The chain uses TRBV5-8 and TRBJ2-3, with D tentatively TRBD1 (6 bases). V was trimmed by 3 bases and J by 4 bases, leaving 18 bases between them. In germline, CDR1 is SGHTS, CDR2 YDEGEE. This CDR3 is built from 16 residues. The CDR3 nucleotides read TGTGCCAGCAGCTCCTTCTGGCAGGGGCGCTCAGATACGCAGTATTTT. Amino acids: CASSSFWQGRSDTQYF.

The chain recombines TRBV19 with TRBJ2-7, with D possibly being TRBD1 (6 bases). Germline assignment: CDR1 LNHDA and CDR2 SQIVND (reference sequence). Trimming removed 6 bases from V and 3 bases from J, with 15 bases in between. The CDR3 sequence is 14 residues long. The CDR3 loop reads CASSIPGDLYEQYF. CDR3 nucleotide sequence: TGTGCCAGTAGCATCCCAGGGGATCTCTACGAGCAGTACTTC.

The table lists this clone with a few counts. This chain joins TRBV2 and TRBJ2-4; 12 bases fit TRBD2. V shed 6 bases and J 1 base; nucleotides not matched to a gene: 10. Per the germline V gene, CDR1 is SNHLY and CDR2 is FYNNEI. The CDR3 loop spans 18 amino acids. CDR3 sequence: CASRERLAGDTAKNIQYF. CDR3 sequence (DNA): TGTGCCAGCAGAGAGAGACTAGCGGGGGATACGGCCAAAAACATTCAGTACTTC.